This paragraph reports one T cell receptor (beta chain). As yet, its antigen is unknown. This specimen belongs to a study of T cell repertoires in cytomegalovirus infection. Study-wide background: Alongside well-studied HLA-B-restricted CMV epitopes, recently identified HLA-C-restricted CMV epitopes were also used.

TCRdb processed the reads anew with MiXCR; each CDR3 protein has one entry. Among hundreds of thousands of distinct CDR3 sequences listed, around 35% were seen once. The trim removed 5 bases at V and 6 bases at J, leaving 7 bases unmatched. CDR3 length: 14 residues. Per the germline V gene, CDR1 is LGHNT and CDR2 is FRNRAP. The TCR sequence derives from a human donor in good health (CMV status not recorded). Some clones in this sample may be carry-over from other donors' samples. V is TRBV12-5 and J is TRBJ1-5, with TRBD1 identical over 7 bases. Sequenced here: cultured PBMCs, sampled from culture after CMV antigen stimulation. The DNA for the CDR3 is TGTGCTAGTGGTCCAGGGGGAATGGGTCAGCCCCAGCATTTT. It specifies CASGPGGMGQPQHF. The complete variable domain, with remaining parts taken from reference TRBV12-5 and TRBJ1-5, reads DARVTQTPRHKVTEMGQEVTMRCQPILGHNTVFWYRQTMMQGLELLAYFRNRAPLDDSGMPKDRFSAEMPDATLATLKIQPSEPRDSAVYFCASGPGGMGQPQHFGDGTRLSIL.